This note documents a single T cell receptor (beta chain) sequence. This clone showed up just a few times. Which antigen it targets is not known. Per-base quality was not reported, and no clone a single base away is much larger than it. The CDR3 numbers 13 residues from cysteine through phenylalanine. Of all the DNA, just the CDR3 is kept, 39 bases in frame from base 1. V gives up 6 bases and J gives up 4 bases, and the segment between their germline ends measures 12 bases. CDR1 and CDR2 (SGHTA, FQGNSA) derive from the germline V gene. The data stem from a study of high-grade serous ovarian cancer treatment subgroups (TCRdb year 2021). With regard to the full study: On average, sequencing produced approximately 14,000 reads and 7,000 or so unique TCR beta rearrangements for each sample. The study examined TCR beta repertoires in high-grade serous ovarian cancer patients who were grouped under a laparoscopic triage algorithm by complete gross resection or by neoadjuvant chemotherapy response. A cohort of around 30 patients was included: some 10 with no residual disease after primary surgery (R0), some 10 who were excellent NACT responders, and some 10 who were poor NACT responders. Each patient contributed one primary tumor and two metastatic tumor samples, giving around 88 samples in total. Broad study findings and their caveats: TCR clonal relatedness correlated positively with neoantigen level and, by trend, with copy number variation and mutation load from whole-genome sequencing. Tumors from the same patient had repertoire similarity ranging from 0.11 to 0.79, while tumors from different patients showed almost no similarity. Bulk tumor TCR sequencing lacked spatial information, limiting insight into HGSC tumor complexity and diversity. The TCR repertoire analyses centered on CDR3, and CDR1 and CDR2 were not analyzed.

The 80 to 90 tumor samples underwent high-throughput TCR profiling using ImmunoSEQ. The original methods were these. Repertoire diversity metrics included richness (unique productive sequences), clonality, evenness and relatedness; Bhattacharyya coefficient assessed similarity between samples. In a sensitivity analysis, TCRs with fewer than two reads were excluded, and consistent conclusions were obtained. In its TCRdb copy, this immuneACCESS table keeps in-frame sequences only and misses some clones. Where compared with another copy, unresolved V genes explain less than half of these, and the others have no known cause. The DNA was the basis for D and trimming; V, J and clone size are from that table. This sample comprises fewer than 20,000 clones, about 68% of them detected only once. The ten largest clones take up approximately 6.6% of the sample. Tumor samples were collected prior to definitive surgery or chemotherapy. Genomic DNA extraction was performed by the MD Anderson Biospecimen Extraction Resource, and TCR sequencing was carried out by the MD Anderson Cancer Genomics Laboratory.

The sample was tumor tissue. The source of this sequence is a human donor with high-grade serous ovarian cancer. The sequence links TRBV7-2 to TRBJ1-1, with the D segment identity uncertain. The nucleotide sequence is given as TGTGCCAGCAGAGCAAGTCGCAGCACTGAAGCTTTCTTT. This yields the protein CASRASRSTEAFF.